This TCR beta chain was identified during a study of T cells in Graves' hyperthyroidism and ophthalmopathy. The source material, RNA transcripts, was used to amplify TCR beta CDR3 regions. During a first-round RT-PCR of the TCR CDR3, the HTBI primer set was used. TCRdb reanalysed the multiplex PCR reads using MiXCR and keeps one entry per CDR3 protein. Counted here are about 210,000 distinct CDR3 sequences, 15% to 20% occurring once; the ten biggest clones make up approximately 50%. There are many counts of this clonotype. What was sequenced was blood. This TCR was recovered from a man aged 45 to 65 with Graves' hyperthyroidism.

DNA of the CDR3: TGCGCCAGCAGCTTGGGGCGACAGGGTATTAACGAGCAGTACTTC. Translated: CASSLGRQGINEQYF. V gene TRBV5-1 combines with J gene TRBJ2-7; 7 bases fit TRBD1. Per the germline V gene, CDR1 is SGHRS and CDR2 is YFSETQ. Trimming took 0 bases from V and 5 from J; bases not matched to a gene: 8. This CDR3 region has 15 residues. Combining the CDR3 with reference TRBV5-1 and TRBJ2-7 gives the whole variable domain KAGVTQTPRYLIKTRGQQVTLSCSPISGHRSVSWYQQTPGQGLQFLFEYFSETQRNKGNFPGRFSGRQFSNSRSEMNVSTLELGDSALYLCASSLGRQGINEQYFGPGTRLTVT.